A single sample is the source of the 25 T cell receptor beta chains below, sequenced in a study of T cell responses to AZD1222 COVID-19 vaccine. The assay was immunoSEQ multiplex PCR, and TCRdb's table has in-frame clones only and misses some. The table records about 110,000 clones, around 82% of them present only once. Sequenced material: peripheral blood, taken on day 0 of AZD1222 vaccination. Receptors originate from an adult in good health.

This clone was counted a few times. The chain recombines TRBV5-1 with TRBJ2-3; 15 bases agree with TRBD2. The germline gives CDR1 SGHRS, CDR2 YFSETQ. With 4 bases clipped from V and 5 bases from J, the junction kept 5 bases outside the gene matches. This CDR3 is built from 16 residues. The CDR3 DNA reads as TGCGCCAGCAGCCCCGGACTAGCGGGGGGGCGAGATACGCAGTATTTT. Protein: CASSPGLAGGRDTQYF.

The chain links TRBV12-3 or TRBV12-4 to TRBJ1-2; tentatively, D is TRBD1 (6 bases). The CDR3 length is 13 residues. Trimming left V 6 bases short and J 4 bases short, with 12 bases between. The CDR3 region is CASSRGTPYGYTF. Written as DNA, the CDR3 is TGTGCCAGCAGCCGCGGGACACCCTATGGCTACACCTTC.

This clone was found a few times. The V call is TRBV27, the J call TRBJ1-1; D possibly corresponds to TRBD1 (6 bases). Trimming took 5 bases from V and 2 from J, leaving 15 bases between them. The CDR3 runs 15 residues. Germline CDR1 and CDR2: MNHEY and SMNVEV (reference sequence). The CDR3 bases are TGTGCCAGCAGTCAAACACCGACAGGAAACACTGAAGCTTTCTTT. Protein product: CASSQTPTGNTEAFF.

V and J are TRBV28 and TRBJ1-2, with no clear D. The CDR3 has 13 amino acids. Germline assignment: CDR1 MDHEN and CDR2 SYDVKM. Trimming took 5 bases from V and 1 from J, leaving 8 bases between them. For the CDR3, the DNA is TGTGCCAGCAGTACACCTATTAACTATGGCTACACCTTC. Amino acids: CASSTPINYGYTF.

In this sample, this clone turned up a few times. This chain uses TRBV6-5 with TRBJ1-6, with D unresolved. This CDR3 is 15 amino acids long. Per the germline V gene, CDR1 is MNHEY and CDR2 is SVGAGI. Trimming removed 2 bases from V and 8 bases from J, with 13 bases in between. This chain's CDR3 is CASSYGWELDSPLHF. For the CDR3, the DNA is TGTGCCAGCAGTTACGGCTGGGAATTGGATTCACCCCTCCACTTT.

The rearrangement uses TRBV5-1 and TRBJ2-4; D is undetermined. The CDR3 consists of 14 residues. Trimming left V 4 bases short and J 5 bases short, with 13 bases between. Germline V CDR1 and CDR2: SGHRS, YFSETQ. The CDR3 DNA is TGCGCCAGCAGCCGCTCCGATTGGGAAAACATTCAGTACTTC. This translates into CASSRSDWENIQYF.

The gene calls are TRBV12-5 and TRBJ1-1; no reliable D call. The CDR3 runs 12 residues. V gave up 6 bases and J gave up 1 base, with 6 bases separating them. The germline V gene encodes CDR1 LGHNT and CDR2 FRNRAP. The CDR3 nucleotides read TGTGCTAGTGGGTGGGAGAACACTGAAGCTTTCTTT. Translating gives CASGWENTEAFF.

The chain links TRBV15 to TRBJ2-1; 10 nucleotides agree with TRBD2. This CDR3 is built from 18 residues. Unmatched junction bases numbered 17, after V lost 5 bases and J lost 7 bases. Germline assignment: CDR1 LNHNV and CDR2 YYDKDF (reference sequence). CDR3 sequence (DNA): TGTGCCACCAGCCGCCCGGTGGCTAGCGGGAGCAGGGGGAATGAGCAGTTCTTC. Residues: CATSRPVASGSRGNEQFF.

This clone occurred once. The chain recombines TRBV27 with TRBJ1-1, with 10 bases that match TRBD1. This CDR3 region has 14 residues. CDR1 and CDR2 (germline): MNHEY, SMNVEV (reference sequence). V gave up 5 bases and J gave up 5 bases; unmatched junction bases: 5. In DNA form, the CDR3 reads TGTGCCAGCAGTCCACGGACAGGGGGGACTGAAGCTTTCTTT. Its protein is CASSPRTGGTEAFF.

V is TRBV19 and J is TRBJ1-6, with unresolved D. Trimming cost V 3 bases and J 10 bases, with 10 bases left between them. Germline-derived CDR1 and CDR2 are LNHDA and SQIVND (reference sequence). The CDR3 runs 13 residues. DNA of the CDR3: TGTGCCAGTAGTATGGGAGGAGAATCACCCCTCCACTTT. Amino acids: CASSMGGESPLHF.

CDR3 sequence (DNA): TGTGCCACCGGGGACTCGGGACTAGCGGGGGCGGGTGAGCAGTTCTTC. Its translation is CATGDSGLAGAGEQFF. The V call is TRBV27, the J call TRBJ2-1; 14 bases match TRBD2. V dropped 10 bases and J dropped 9; count of bases not matched to a gene: 14. Germline V gene data show CDR1 as MNHEY and CDR2 as SMNVEV (reference sequence). This CDR3 has 16 residues.

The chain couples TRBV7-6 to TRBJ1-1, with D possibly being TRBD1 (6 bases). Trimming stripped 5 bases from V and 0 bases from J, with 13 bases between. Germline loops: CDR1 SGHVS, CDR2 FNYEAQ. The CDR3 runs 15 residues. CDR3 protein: CASSPGGTLNTEAFF. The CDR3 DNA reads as TGTGCCAGCAGCCCGGGCGGGACACTGAACACTGAAGCTTTCTTT. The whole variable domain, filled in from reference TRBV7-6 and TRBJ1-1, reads GAGVSQSPRYKVTKRGQDVALRCDPISGHVSLYWYRQALGQGPEFLTYFNYEAQQDKSGLPNDRFSAERPEGSISTLTIQRTEQRDSAMYRCASSPGGTLNTEAFFGQGTRLTVV.

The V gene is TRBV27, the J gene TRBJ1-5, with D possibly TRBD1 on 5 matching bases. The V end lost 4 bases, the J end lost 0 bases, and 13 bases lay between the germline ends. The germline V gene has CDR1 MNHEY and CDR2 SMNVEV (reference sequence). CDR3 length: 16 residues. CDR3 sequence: CASSWGRGNSNQPQHF. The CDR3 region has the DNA TGTGCCAGCAGTTGGGGACGGGGCAATAGCAATCAGCCCCAGCATTTT.

In DNA form, the CDR3 reads TGTGCCAGCAGGTCAGAGGGGATTTACGGCACTGAAGCTTTCTTT. This encodes CASRSEGIYGTEAFF. The gene calls are TRBV2 and TRBJ1-1; maybe TRBD1 (5 bases). Germline assignment: CDR1 SNHLY and CDR2 FYNNEI. V was cut by 6 bases and J by 4 bases, with 18 bases left in between. This CDR3 comprises 15 residues.

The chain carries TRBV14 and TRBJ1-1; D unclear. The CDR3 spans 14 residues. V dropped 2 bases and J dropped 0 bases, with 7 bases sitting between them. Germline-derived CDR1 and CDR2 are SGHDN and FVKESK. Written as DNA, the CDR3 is TGTGCCAGCAGCCAACCAGGCATGAACACTGAAGCTTTCTTT. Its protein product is CASSQPGMNTEAFF. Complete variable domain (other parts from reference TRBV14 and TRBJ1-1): EAGVTQFPSHSVIEKGQTVTLRCDPISGHDNLYWYRRVMGKEIKFLLHFVKESKQDESGMPNNRFLAERTGGTYSTLKVQPAELEDSGVYFCASSQPGMNTEAFFGQGTRLTVV.

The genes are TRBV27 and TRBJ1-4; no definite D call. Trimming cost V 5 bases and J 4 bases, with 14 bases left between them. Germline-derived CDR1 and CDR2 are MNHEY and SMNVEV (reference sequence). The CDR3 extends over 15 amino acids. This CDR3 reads CASSLGLQVNEKLFF. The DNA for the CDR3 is TGTGCCAGCAGTCTCGGACTGCAAGTTAATGAAAAACTGTTTTTT. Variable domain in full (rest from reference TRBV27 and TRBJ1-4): EAQVTQNPRYLITVTGKKLTVTCSQNMNHEYMSWYRQDPGLGLRQIYYSMNVEVTDKGDVPEGYKVSRKEKRNFPLILESPSPNQTSLYFCASSLGLQVNEKLFFGSGTQLSVL.

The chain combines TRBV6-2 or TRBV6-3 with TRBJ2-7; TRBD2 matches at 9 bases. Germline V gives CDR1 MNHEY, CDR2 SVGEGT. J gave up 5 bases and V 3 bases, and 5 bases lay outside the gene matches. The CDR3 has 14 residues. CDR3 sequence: CASSYGLAGHEQYF. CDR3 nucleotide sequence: TGTGCCAGCAGTTATGGGCTAGCGGGACACGAGCAGTACTTC.

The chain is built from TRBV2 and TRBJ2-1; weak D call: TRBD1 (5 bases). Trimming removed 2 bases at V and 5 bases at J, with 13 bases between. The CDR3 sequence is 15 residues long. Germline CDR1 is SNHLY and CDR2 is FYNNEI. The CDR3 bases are TGTGCCAGCAGTGAACTTGGGGCAGGGAACAATGAGCAGTTCTTC. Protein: CASSELGAGNNEQFF.

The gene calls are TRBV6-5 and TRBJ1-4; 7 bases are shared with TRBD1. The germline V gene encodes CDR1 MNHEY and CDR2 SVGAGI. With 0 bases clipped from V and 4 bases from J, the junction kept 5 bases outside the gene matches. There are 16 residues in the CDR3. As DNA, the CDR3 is TGTGCCAGCAGTTACTCGAACAGGGGTGATAATGAAAAACTGTTTTTT. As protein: CASSYSNRGDNEKLFF.

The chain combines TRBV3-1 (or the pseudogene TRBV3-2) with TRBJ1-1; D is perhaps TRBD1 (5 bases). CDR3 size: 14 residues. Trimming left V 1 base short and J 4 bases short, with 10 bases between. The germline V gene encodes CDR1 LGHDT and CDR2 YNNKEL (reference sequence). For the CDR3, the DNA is TGTGCCAGCAGCCAAGCCGTCGGGACCACTGAAGCTTTCTTT. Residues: CASSQAVGTTEAFF.

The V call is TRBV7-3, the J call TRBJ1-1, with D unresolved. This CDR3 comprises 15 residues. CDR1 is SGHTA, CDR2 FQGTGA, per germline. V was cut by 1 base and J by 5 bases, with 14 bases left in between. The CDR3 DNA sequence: TGTGCCAGCAGCTTAAGTAGTACCCTGGGGACTGAAGCTTTCTTT. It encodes CASSLSSTLGTEAFF.

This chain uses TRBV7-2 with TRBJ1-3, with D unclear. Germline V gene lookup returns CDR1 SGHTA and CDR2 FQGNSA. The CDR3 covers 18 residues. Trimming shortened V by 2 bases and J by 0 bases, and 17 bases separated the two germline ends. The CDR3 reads CASSLRAKARTSGNTIYF. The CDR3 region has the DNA TGTGCCAGCAGCTTAAGGGCAAAAGCCCGCACCTCTGGAAACACCATATATTTT.

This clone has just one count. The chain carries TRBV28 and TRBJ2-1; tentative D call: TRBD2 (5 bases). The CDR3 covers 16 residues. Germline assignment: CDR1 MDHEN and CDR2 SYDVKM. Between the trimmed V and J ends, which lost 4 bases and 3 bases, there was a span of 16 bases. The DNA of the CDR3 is TGTGCCAGCAGTTCCGTCGGCCGAGCGGACTACAATGAGCAGTTCTTC. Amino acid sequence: CASSSVGRADYNEQFF.

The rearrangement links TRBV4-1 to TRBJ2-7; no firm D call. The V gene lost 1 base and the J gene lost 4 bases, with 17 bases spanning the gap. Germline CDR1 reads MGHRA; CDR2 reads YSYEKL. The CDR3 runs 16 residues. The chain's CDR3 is CASSQVYGDFRYEQYF. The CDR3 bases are TGCGCCAGCAGCCAAGTTTATGGGGATTTTAGGTACGAGCAGTACTTC.

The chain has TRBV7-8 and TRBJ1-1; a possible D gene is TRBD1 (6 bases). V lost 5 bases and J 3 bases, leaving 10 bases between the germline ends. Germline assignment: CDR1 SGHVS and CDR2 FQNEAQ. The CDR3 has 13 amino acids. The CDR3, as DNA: TGTGCCAGCAGCCCGCAGGGGTACACTGAAGCTTTCTTT. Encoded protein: CASSPQGYTEAFF.